Listed below are T cell receptor beta chains from one sample, sequenced in a study of PD-1 blockade in classical Hodgkin lymphoma. The protocol was immunoSEQ multiplex PCR, while the TCRdb copy is restricted to in-frame clones and leaves out a portion. The data contain about 96,000 clones, about 92% of them seen just once; the ten biggest clones take up about 2%. The sample in question was peripheral blood mononuclear cells (PBMCs), obtained before the fourth cycle of nivolumab. The origin of the receptors is a human donor with classical Hodgkin lymphoma. The CDR3 runs from the conserved cysteine through the conserved F or W. Fields, in order: clone size, J gene, D gene, V gene, CDR3 protein, CDR3 DNA. A D gene is named only where the DNA matches it firmly. The listing skips clone size in some rows; elsewhere it reads once, few, many or a size class.

NA,TRBJ2-7,TRBD1,TRBV2,CASSELQTGSAYEQYF,TGTGCCAGCAGTGAACTCCAGACAGGGTCCGCCTACGAGCAGTACTTC
NA,TRBJ2-7,NA,TRBV6-1,CASLGRYEQYF,TGTGCCAGCCTGGGCCGGTACGAGCAGTACTTC
NA,TRBJ2-7,NA,TRBV7-6,CASSGGLGLQGEQYF,TGTGCCAGCAGTGGGGGTCTAGGGCTACAAGGCGAGCAGTACTTC
NA,TRBJ1-4,TRBD1,TRBV7-7,CASSSGTGLEKLFF,TGTGCTAGCAGCTCCGGGACAGGGCTTGAAAAACTGTTTTTT
NA,TRBJ1-1,NA,TRBV27,CASSLGGGTEAFF,TGTGCCAGCAGTTTGGGAGGGGGCACTGAAGCTTTCTTT
NA,TRBJ1-5,NA,TRBV27,CASSLFWDQPQHF,TGTGCCAGCAGTTTGTTTTGGGATCAGCCCCAGCATTTT
NA,TRBJ2-3,TRBD2,TRBV19,CASSIPGLASPFGHTDTQYF,TGTGCCAGTAGTATACCGGGACTAGCGAGCCCTTTCGGCCACACAGATACGCAGTATTTT
NA,TRBJ1-2,NA,TRBV20-1,CSARDLSGYTF,TGCAGTGCTAGAGATTTATCTGGCTACACCTTC
NA,TRBJ2-7,NA,TRBV4-1,CASSQHYEQYF,TGCGCCAGCAGCCAGCACTACGAGCAGTACTTC
NA,TRBJ1-5,TRBD1,TRBV6-5,CASSYGTGRNQPQHF,TGTGCCAGCAGTTACGGGACAGGGCGTAATCAGCCCCAGCATTTT
NA,TRBJ2-7,TRBD2,TRBV27,CASSLSPAGGYEQYF,TGTGCCAGCAGTCTCTCCCCAGCGGGAGGCTACGAGCAGTACTTC
NA,TRBJ2-7,NA,TRBV6-6,CASSRASYEQYF,TGTGCCAGCAGTCGAGCGAGCTACGAGCAGTACTTC
NA,TRBJ1-1,TRBD1,TRBV5-4,CASSLFLRTGEAEAFF,TGTGCCAGCAGCTTGTTTCTTCGGACAGGGGAAGCTGAAGCTTTCTTT
NA,TRBJ2-1,TRBD2,TRBV5-1,CASSLTSGRYNEQFF,TGCGCCAGCAGCTTGACTAGCGGGAGGTACAATGAGCAGTTCTTC
NA,TRBJ2-7,NA,TRBV12-1,CASSFYPGTRYSYEQYF,TGTGCCAGCAGCTTCTATCCTGGGACTAGATACTCCTACGAGCAGTACTTC
NA,TRBJ2-5,NA,TRBV5-4,CASSLERKETQYF,TGTGCCAGCAGCTTGGAACGCAAAGAGACCCAGTACTTC
NA,TRBJ2-1,NA,TRBV4-1,CASSFPPAGGPYNEQFF,TGCGCCAGCAGCTTCCCCCCAGCGGGCGGCCCTTACAATGAGCAGTTCTTC
NA,TRBJ2-1,NA,TRBV2,CASSEYRGNEQFF,TGTGCCAGCAGTGAGTATAGGGGCAATGAGCAGTTCTTC
NA,TRBJ2-1,TRBD2,TRBV10-1,CASSEFWDGRTSYNEQFF,TGCGCCAGCAGTGAGTTTTGGGACGGGAGGACCTCCTACAATGAGCAGTTCTTC
once,TRBJ2-2,TRBD2,TRBV7-2,CASSVKRGWGSGELFF,TGTGCCAGCAGCGTGAAGCGGGGGTGGGGTTCCGGGGAGCTGTTTTTT